A single sample gave rise to the 20 T cell receptor beta chains below, sequenced in a study of T cell repertoires in cytomegalovirus infection. Which antigens these TCRs recognize remains unknown. TCRdb independently ran MiXCR on the reads; one entry per CDR3 protein. Of roughly 990,000 distinct CDR3 sequences in the sample, under 40% are singletons; the top ten hold 13%. The sequencing here drew on cultured CD8+ T cells from PBMCs, taken from culture after CMV antigen stimulation. The receptors come from a human donor in good health (CMV status not recorded). Some clones in this sample may be carry-over from other donors' samples.

In its sample, this clonotype was seen many times. The chain recombines TRBV12-3 or TRBV12-4 with TRBJ1-1; TRBD1 aligns across 10 bases. CDR3 length: 18 amino acids. The V segment lost 3 bases and the J segment 1 base; nucleotides outside the gene matches: 11. The CDR3 here is CASSFTTQGQGSNTEAFF. CDR3 bases: TGTGCCAGCAGTTTCACTACCCAGGGACAGGGGTCGAACACTGAAGCTTTCTTT.

This clonotype appeared a few times. A junction end diverges from the germline sequence, so it may reflect a read error. This chain links TRBV7-6 with TRBJ1-5; 8 nucleotides line up with TRBD1. The CDR3 runs 16 residues. The V gene's germline CDR1 is SGHVS and CDR2 FNYEAQ. CDR3 amino acids: CVSSLGQGGSNQPQHF. In nucleotides, the CDR3 is TGTGTCAGCAGCTTAGGACAGGGAGGGAGCAATCAGCCCCAGCATTTT.

V gene TRBV7-6 combines with J gene TRBJ2-6, with D perhaps given as TRBD1 or TRBD2 (6 bases each). The CDR3 extends over 18 amino acids. Germline values: CDR1 SGHVS, CDR2 FNYEAQ. V was shortened by 5 bases and J by 2 bases, with 19 bases between the two germline ends. The CDR3 bases are TGTGCCAGCAGCATCCGGGGGCCCCCACCCACTGGGGCCAACGTCCTGACTTTC. Its translation: CASSIRGPPPTGANVLTF.

The J gene is TRBJ2-1, the V gene TRBV24-1; possibly TRBD2 for D (6 bases). The V gene's germline CDR1 is KGHDR and CDR2 SFDVKD. The length of the CDR3 is 15 residues. V dropped 4 bases and J dropped 0 bases, with 9 bases sitting between them. The CDR3 here is CATSERGGSYNEQFF. The CDR3 bases are TGTGCCACCAGTGAGAGGGGAGGCTCCTACAATGAGCAGTTCTTC.

This clonotype has just a few counts. CDR3 DNA: TGTGCCAGCAGTTCCTCTAGCGCTGCTGAGCAGTTCTTC. Protein: CASSSSSAAEQFF. This chain connects TRBV5-6 to TRBJ2-1, with D perhaps TRBD2 (6 bases). Trimming removed 5 bases at V and 9 bases at J, with 15 bases between. The CDR3 loop spans 13 amino acids. CDR1 and CDR2 (germline): SGHDT, YYEEEE.

The sample holds many counts of this clonotype. The CDR3, as DNA: TGTGCCAGCAGCACCGACAGGGGGCAAGGCTATGGCTACACCTTC. It translates to CASSTDRGQGYGYTF. This rearrangement joins TRBV7-9 to TRBJ1-2; 10 bases are shared with TRBD1. CDR1 and CDR2 (germline): SEHNR, FQNEAQ (reference sequence). The V and J ends lost 5 bases and 4 bases, in that order; junction bases with no gene match: 7. The CDR3 spans 15 residues.

CDR3 nucleotides: TGTGCCAGCAGTTCCCCCCGGGGGGATGGCTACACCTTC. This codes for CASSSPRGDGYTF. V gene TRBV12-3 or TRBV12-4 combines with J gene TRBJ1-2; tentatively, D is TRBD1 (5 bases). The CDR3 totals 13 residues. Trimming cost V 4 bases and J 6 bases, with 12 bases left between them.

This clonotype was picked up many times. The chain uses TRBV9 and TRBJ2-3; D may correspond to TRBD1 or TRBD2 (6 bases each). Germline CDR1 and CDR2: SGDLS and YYNGEE. This CDR3 region has 14 residues. The V end was cut by 7 bases, the J end by 6 bases, with 18 bases between. The CDR3 DNA reads TGTGCCAGCTCCCTGGAGGGGGGCGCGGATACGCAGTATTTT. Translated, it gives CASSLEGGADTQYF. Complete variable domain (other parts from reference TRBV9 and TRBJ2-3): DSGVTQTPKHLITATGQRVTLRCSPRSGDLSVYWYQQSLDQGLQFLIQYYNGEERAKGNILERFSAQQFPDLHSELNLSSLELGDSALYFCASSLEGGADTQYFGPGTRLTVL.

The CDR3 reads CVSSGQYDYEQYV. The CDR3 region has the DNA TGTGTCAGTTCCGGACAGTACGATTACGAGCAGTACGTC. The J gene is TRBJ2-7, the V gene TRBV6-2 or TRBV6-3; a possible D gene is TRBD1 (6 bases). The CDR3 covers 13 residues. In germline, CDR1 is MNHEY, CDR2 SVGEGT.

Only a few counts were recorded for this clonotype. The V and J genes are TRBV7-6 and TRBJ1-2; 9 bases are shared with TRBD1. Losses at the gene ends were 5 bases for V and 7 bases for J; bases not matched to a gene: 8. This CDR3 is built from 14 residues. Germline V gene lookup returns CDR1 SGHVS and CDR2 FNYEAQ. CDR3 nucleotides: TGTGCCAGCAGCCCCTCACAGGGGGCGTCTGGCTACACCTTC. It translates to CASSPSQGASGYTF.

The chain is built from TRBV7-8 and TRBJ2-1; 8 nucleotides agree with TRBD1. J gave up 3 bases and V 1 base, and 5 bases lay outside the gene matches. The CDR3 runs to 16 residues. Germline V lookup: CDR1 SGHVS, CDR2 FQNEAQ. The DNA of the CDR3 is TGTGCCAGCAGCTTAGGGACGGGACAGGTCTACAATGAGCAGTTCTTC. It encodes CASSLGTGQVYNEQFF.

This sequence joins TRBV9 and TRBJ1-2; D unclear. CDR3 length: 12 residues. V lost 3 bases and J 8 bases, leaving 11 bases between the germline ends. Germline loops: CDR1 SGDLS, CDR2 YYNGEE. The CDR3 is CASSDRVYGYTF. The CDR3 coding sequence is TGTGCCAGCAGCGATCGGGTGTACGGCTACACCTTC.

The V and J genes are TRBV7-9 and TRBJ1-1; 9 nucleotides line up with TRBD1. Germline-derived CDR1 and CDR2 are SEHNR and FQNEAQ (reference sequence). V lost 4 bases to trimming and J lost 4 bases; unmatched junction nucleotides: 7. This CDR3 is built from 15 residues. CDR3 residues: CASSYPGTGPTEAFF. DNA for the CDR3: TGTGCCAGCAGCTACCCCGGGACAGGGCCCACTGAAGCTTTCTTT.

This clonotype was observed a few times. V is TRBV20-1 and J is TRBJ2-1; 10 bases align to TRBD2. J gave up 2 bases and V 0 bases, and 4 bases lay outside the gene matches. The CDR3 loop spans 16 amino acids. Germline lookup yields CDR1 DFQATT and CDR2 SNEGSKA (reference sequence). The CDR3 bases are TGCAGTGCTAGAGAAGTTACTAGCGGGGCCTACAATGAGCAGTTCTTC. Its protein product is CSAREVTSGAYNEQFF.

Many counts were recorded for this clonotype. The chain carries TRBV7-2 and TRBJ2-7, with a tentative D call TRBD2 (6 bases). Germline-derived CDR1 and CDR2 are SGHTA and FQGNSA. Deletions cut 1 base from V and 6 bases from J, with 10 bases between. The CDR3 runs to 13 residues. CDR3 region: CASSLVAGREQYV. DNA of the CDR3: TGTGCCAGCAGCTTAGTTGCGGGGCGCGAGCAGTACGTC.

This clonotype turned up a few times. As DNA, the CDR3 is TGCAGCGTTGGGGGTAGCGGAGCTTTGTATTACAATGAGCAGTTCTTC. This encodes CSVGGSGALYYNEQFF. The rearrangement links TRBV29-1 to TRBJ2-1; a weak D match, TRBD2 (6 bases). With 4 bases removed from V and 4 bases from J, the gap between germline ends came to 20 bases. The CDR3 totals 16 residues. Germline assignment: CDR1 SQVTM and CDR2 ANQGSEA.

This rearrangement joins TRBV5-4 to TRBJ1-2, with TRBD1 matching 7 bases. Germline V lookup: CDR1 SGHNT, CDR2 YYREEE (reference sequence). The length of the CDR3 is 12 residues. J lost 4 bases, V lost 9 bases, and 6 bases had no gene match. The CDR3 coding sequence is TGTGCCACCCAGGGGGTCCCCTATGGCTACACCTTC. Translating it yields CATQGVPYGYTF. Complete variable domain (other parts from reference TRBV5-4 and TRBJ1-2): ETGVTQSPTHLIKTRGQQVTLRCSSQSGHNTVSWYQQALGQGPQFIFQYYREEENGRGNFPPRFSGLQFPNYSSELNVNALELDDSALYLCATQGVPYGYTFGSGTRLTVV.

The CDR3 loop reads CASSLLAANYGYTF. The CDR3 nucleotides are TGTGCCAGCAGTTTATTGGCGGCTAACTATGGCTACACCTTC. The genes are TRBV27 and TRBJ1-2; the D is unclear. In germline, CDR1 is MNHEY, CDR2 SMNVEV (reference sequence). V gave up 1 base and J gave up 0 bases, with 6 bases separating them. The CDR3 spans 14 residues.

The gene calls are TRBV4-1 and TRBJ2-1, with D possibly TRBD2 on 5 matching bases. Trimming removed 0 bases at V and 10 bases at J, with 10 bases between. Germline V gene sequence: CDR1 MGHRA, CDR2 YSYEKL. The CDR3 contains 13 residues. The CDR3 sequence: CASSQDGSGEQFF. The CDR3 nucleotides are TGCGCCAGCAGCCAAGATGGGTCGGGAGAGCAGTTCTTC.

The sample holds a few counts of this clonotype. This chain uses TRBV12-3 or TRBV12-4 with TRBJ2-5; D is perhaps TRBD2 (7 bases). This CDR3 contains 14 residues. Trimming removed 5 bases at V and 10 bases at J, with 20 bases between. CDR3 DNA sequence: TGTGCCAGCAGTCTTGGGGGGGCCCCTCGTAACCAGTACTTC. This codes for CASSLGGAPRNQYF.